This record covers a single T cell receptor beta chain. Its antigen remains unidentified. Assay: immunoSEQ multiplex PCR; the TCRdb copy retains only in-frame clones and omits some. The data show tens of thousands of clones, with about 93% seen just once and around 2.1% held by the top ten. The data are from a study of cytomegalovirus exposure and HLA in healthy donors. The donors were part of the validation cohort of roughly 130 subjects. That cohort was separate from the first cohort, which comprised about 730 subjects. Notes on the study in general: Many donors carried some public TCRs, although rarity characterized most TCR sequences. Reports indicated that the classifier achieved high specificity and sensitivity in diagnosing cytomegalovirus status.

The sequenced sample consisted of PBMCs. This TCR derives from a woman younger than 35 in good health and CMV-seronegative.

CDR3 in amino acids: CAWDSSGGGTYNEQFF. CDR3 bases: TGTGCCTGGGATTCAAGTGGCGGGGGCACCTACAATGAGCAGTTCTTC. The chain employs TRBV30 and TRBJ2-1, with D maybe TRBD2 (7 bases). Trimming pared 5 bases from V and 2 bases from J, leaving 19 bases between. CDR1 GTSNPN and CDR2 SVGIG come from the germline V gene (reference sequence). The CDR3 is made up of 16 amino acids.